A single TCR beta chain is shown here with its context. These data originate in a study of shared clonotypes between healthy human individuals. CDR3 length equals 15 residues. Germline V lookup: CDR1 MGHRA, CDR2 YSYEKL. Trimming took 3 bases from V and 0 from J, leaving 10 bases between them. Here immunoSEQ multiplex PCR was the method, and the copy in TCRdb shows in-frame clones only, minus some. The data contain a few million clones, around 92% of them seen just once; the ten biggest clones take up approximately 0.41%. Sequencing used naive CD4+ T cells from PBMCs. Subset in this sample: CD45RA+ positively selected. The TCR comes from a man aged 18 to 29 in good health. Some clones in this sample may be carry-over from other donors' samples. The chain joins TRBV4-1 to TRBJ2-3, with D uncertain. CDR3 nucleotide sequence: TGCGCCAGCAGCCAGCCTATATCGAGCACAGATACGCAGTATTTT. Translated, it gives CASSQPISSTDTQYF.